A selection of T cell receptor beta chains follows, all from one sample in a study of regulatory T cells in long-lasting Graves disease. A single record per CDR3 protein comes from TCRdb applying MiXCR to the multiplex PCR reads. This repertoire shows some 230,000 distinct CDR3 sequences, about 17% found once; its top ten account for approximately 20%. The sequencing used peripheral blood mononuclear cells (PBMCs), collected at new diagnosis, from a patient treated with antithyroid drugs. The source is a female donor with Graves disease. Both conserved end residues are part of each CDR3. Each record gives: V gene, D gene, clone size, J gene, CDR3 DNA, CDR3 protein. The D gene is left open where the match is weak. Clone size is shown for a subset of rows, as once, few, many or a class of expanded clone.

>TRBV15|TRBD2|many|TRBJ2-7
TGTGCCACCAGCAGAGACCCTAGCGGGACCTACGAGCAGTACTTC
CATSRDPSGTYEQYF
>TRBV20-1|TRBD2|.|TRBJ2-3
TGCAGTGCTAGAGATATTTCCGCGGGAGGGCCCCCAGATACGCAGTATTTT
CSARDISAGGPPDTQYF
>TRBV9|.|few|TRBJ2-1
TGTGCCAGCAGCGTAGACGGAGGGAAGCAGTTCTTC
CASSVDGGKQFF
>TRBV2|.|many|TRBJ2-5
TGTGCCAGCAGTGAATTCCGGGCAGCCCAAGAGACCCAGTACTTC
CASSEFRAAQETQYF
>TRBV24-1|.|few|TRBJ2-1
TGTGCCACCGGAGTTGGGGCCTACAATGAGCAGTTCTTC
CATGVGAYNEQFF
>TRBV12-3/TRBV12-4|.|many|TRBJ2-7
TGTGCCAGCAGTAACGGGACAAGGCCAGAGCAGTACTTC
CASSNGTRPEQYF
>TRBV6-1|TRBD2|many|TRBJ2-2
TGTGCCAGCAGCAGAAGAGCGGGAGTTGGAACCGGGGAGCTGTTTTTT
CASSRRAGVGTGELFF
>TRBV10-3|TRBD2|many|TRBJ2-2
TGTGCCATCACTTCGACTAGCGGAAACACCGGGGAGCTGTTTTTT
CAITSTSGNTGELFF
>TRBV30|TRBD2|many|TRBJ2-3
TGTGCCTGGAGTGTCCTAGCGGGAACGCAGTATTTT
CAWSVLAGTQYF
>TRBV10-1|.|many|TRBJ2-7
TGCGCCAGCAGTGACGGTTCCTACGAGCAGTACTTC
CASSDGSYEQYF
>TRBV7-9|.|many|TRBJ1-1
TGTGCCAGCAGCTTAGGGGCAGGGACGAGTCTCATGAACACTGAAGCTTTCTTT
CASSLGAGTSLMNTEAFF
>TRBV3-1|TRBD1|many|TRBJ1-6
TGTGCCAGCAGCCGGAGGGGTATGCGTCAGGGGGGGAATTCACCCCTCCACTTT
CASSRRGMRQGGNSPLHF
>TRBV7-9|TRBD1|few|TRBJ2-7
TGTGCCAGCAGCGCTCTGGGGACAGGAGTCCACGAGCAGTACTTC
CASSALGTGVHEQYF
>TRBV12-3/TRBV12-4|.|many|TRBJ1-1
TGTGCCAGCAGGGGGAGGCGGGGGCCTGAAGCTTTCTTT
CASRGRRGPEAFF
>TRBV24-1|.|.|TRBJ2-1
TGTGCCACCGGCCAGGGAGTCTCCTACAATGAGCAGTTCTTC
CATGQGVSYNEQFF
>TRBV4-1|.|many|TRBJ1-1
TGCGCCAGCAGCCGTCGACAGAACACTGAAGCTTTCTTT
CASSRRQNTEAFF
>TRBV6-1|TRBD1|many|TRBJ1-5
TGTGCCAGCAGCCCCGGGACAGGGGGCTCGGGCAATCAGCCCCAGCATTTT
CASSPGTGGSGNQPQHF
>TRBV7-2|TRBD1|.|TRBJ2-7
TGTGCCAGCAGCCCTACGACAGGGTACTCCTACGAGCAGTACTTC
CASSPTTGYSYEQYF
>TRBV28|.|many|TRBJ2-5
TGTGCCAGCAGTTTATATCCGGGCACAGAGACCCAGTACTTC
CASSLYPGTETQYF
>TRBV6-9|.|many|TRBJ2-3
TGTGCCAGCAGTTACGGATCGGGACAATCCCCAGATACGCAGTATTTT
CASSYGSGQSPDTQYF
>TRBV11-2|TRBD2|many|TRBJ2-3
TGTGCCAGCAGCCTCTTAGCGGGAGCCAGGGCAGATACGCAGTATTTT
CASSLLAGARADTQYF
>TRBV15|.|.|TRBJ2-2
TGTGCCACCAGCAGAGTAGAAGCCTCCGGGGAGCTGTTTTTT
CATSRVEASGELFF
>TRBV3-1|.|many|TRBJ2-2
TGTGCCAGCAGTTCGGGAGCTTTCACCGGGGAGCTGTTTTTT
CASSSGAFTGELFF
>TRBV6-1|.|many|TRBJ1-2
TGTGCCAGCAGTGACCTCCGGGACAACTCCCCCAGGGCCTATGGCTACACCTTC
CASSDLRDNSPRAYGYTF
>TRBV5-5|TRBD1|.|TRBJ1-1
TGTGCCAGCAGCTTTGACAGGGGGAGGTTTGGTGAAGCTTTCTTT
CASSFDRGRFGEAFF
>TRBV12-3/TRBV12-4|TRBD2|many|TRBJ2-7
TGTGCCAGCAGCACCCCGGGACTAGCCTACGAGCAGTACTTC
CASSTPGLAYEQYF
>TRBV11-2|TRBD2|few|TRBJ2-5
TGTGCCAGCAGCTTCCTAGCGGGAGGGCGGGAGACCCAGTACTTC
CASSFLAGGRETQYF
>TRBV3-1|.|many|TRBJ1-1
TGTGCCAGCAGCCAAGATCTTAAGGGCTTAGCTTTCTTT
CASSQDLKGLAFF
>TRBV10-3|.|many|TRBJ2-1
TGTGCCATCAGTGAGGGCAGGGATAATGAGCAGTTCTTC
CAISEGRDNEQFF
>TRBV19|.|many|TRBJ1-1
TGTGCCAGTAGTATAGTTGCAGGGGCTGGGACTGAAGCTTTCTTT
CASSIVAGAGTEAFF